Listed below are T cell receptor beta chains from one sample, sequenced in a study of Graves' ophthalmopathy and Graves' hyperthyroidism. TCRdb re-called the multiplex PCR reads through MiXCR, storing one row per CDR3 protein. The table lists under 400,000 distinct CDR3 sequences, under 20% of them singletons. The sample was peripheral blood. Every receptor here comes from an adult man with Graves' ophthalmopathy. CDR3s include the opening cysteine and the closing phenylalanine or tryptophan. D genes are given only for firm matches. Clone size is stated in some rows and not others, as once, few, many or a class when expanded.

d_call,v_call,clone_size,j_call,cdr3_nt,cdr3_aa
NA,TRBV6-1,many,TRBJ1-5,TGTGCCAGCAGTCGGGGCGGGGGTCAGCCCCAGCATTTT,CASSRGGGQPQHF
TRBD2,TRBV20-1,many,TRBJ2-7,TGCAGTGCAAAACCTAGCGGGGAGGCCTACGAGCAGTACTTC,CSAKPSGEAYEQYF
TRBD1,TRBV4-2,many,TRBJ2-3,TGTGCCAGCAGCCTCGGGACAGGGGGTACAGATACGCAGTATTTT,CASSLGTGGTDTQYF
NA,TRBV6-1,many,TRBJ2-7,TGTGCCAGCAGTGAGTACCCAACCTACGAGCAGTACTTC,CASSEYPTYEQYF
NA,TRBV5-1,many,TRBJ2-7,TGCGCCAGCAGTTTTGACACGGGACCCCACTCCTACGAGCAGTACTTC,CASSFDTGPHSYEQYF
NA,TRBV5-1,many,TRBJ1-1,TGCGCCAGCAGCTCGGCCGCAAAGACAGCCATGAACACTGAAGCTTTCTTT,CASSSAAKTAMNTEAFF
NA,TRBV2,many,TRBJ2-2,TGTGCCAGCAGGATCTTGAGGGACGGGGAGCTGTTTTTT,CASRILRDGELFF
NA,TRBV27,many,TRBJ2-2,TGTGCCAGCAGTTTTCGTGTAGACAGGGTGAACACCGGGGGGCTGTTTTTT,CASSFRVDRVNTGGLFF
TRBD1,TRBV5-5,many,TRBJ2-7,TGTGCCAGCAGTTACCAGGGGGCGCGGGAGCAGTACTTC,CASSYQGAREQYF
NA,TRBV27,NA,TRBJ2-7,TGTGCCAGCAGTTTATCGGGGGGACAGAGCTCCTACGAGCAGTACTTC,CASSLSGGQSSYEQYF